These T cell receptor beta chains were read from a single sample in a study of blood T cell repertoires in COVID-19. The data were produced by immunoSEQ multiplex PCR, yet TCRdb's version contains in-frame clones alone and is incomplete. The table lists 25,000 to 30,000 clones, 70% to 90% of them singletons. Sequences were obtained from peripheral blood. These receptors all come from an elderly woman with COVID-19, enrolled during active disease. Each CDR3 is given with its conserved first and last residue. Clone size is given for some rows only: seen once, a few or many times, or a class if the clone is expanded.

v_gene: TRBV9
abundance: once
j_gene: TRBJ1-2
CDR3aa: CASSPPGTGGIYGYTF

v_gene: TRBV5-6
abundance: .
j_gene: TRBJ2-5
CDR3aa: CASSKGGRETQYF

v_gene: TRBV23-1
abundance: .
j_gene: TRBJ2-7
CDR3aa: CASSPPGTLPSYEQYF

v_gene: TRBV5-1
abundance: .
j_gene: TRBJ2-5
CDR3aa: CASSPRDRKQETQYF

v_gene: TRBV2
abundance: .
j_gene: TRBJ2-3
CDR3aa: CASSARGLTDTQYF

v_gene: TRBV30
abundance: once
j_gene: TRBJ1-4
CDR3aa: CAWSSDRDGEKLFF

v_gene: TRBV3-1/TRBV3-2
abundance: .
j_gene: TRBJ1-6
CDR3aa: CASSQKGTGLLSPLHF

v_gene: TRBV15
abundance: .
j_gene: TRBJ1-5
CDR3aa: CATSRVQGDPNQPQHF

v_gene: TRBV3-1/TRBV3-2
abundance: .
j_gene: TRBJ1-2
CDR3aa: CASSKTGGNGYTF

v_gene: TRBV19
abundance: .
j_gene: TRBJ1-5
CDR3aa: CASSGGLRGGNQPQHF

v_gene: TRBV5-1
abundance: .
j_gene: TRBJ1-2
CDR3aa: CASSFSQGADGYTF

v_gene: TRBV6-5
abundance: few
j_gene: TRBJ1-5
CDR3aa: CASLQGPNQPQHF

v_gene: TRBV5-1
abundance: .
j_gene: TRBJ2-5
CDR3aa: CASSSQGQGWETQYF

v_gene: TRBV5-1
abundance: .
j_gene: TRBJ1-4
CDR3aa: CASSLVAGIGLFF

v_gene: TRBV7-9
abundance: .
j_gene: TRBJ1-5
CDR3aa: CASSLSVGVGQPQHF

v_gene: TRBV5-1
abundance: .
j_gene: TRBJ2-1
CDR3aa: CASSLAGGTYNEQFF